This T cell receptor beta chain comes out of a study of T-cell reconstitution after alpha-beta-depleted transplantation in children. This clonotype was seen repeatedly, ten times or more. Germline values: CDR1 SGDLS, CDR2 YYNGEE. Between the trimmed V and J ends, which lost 4 bases and 0 bases, there was a span of 17 bases. The CDR3 is made up of 16 amino acids. Unique molecular identifiers were built into the TCRbeta library. TCRdb re-analysed the PCR reads in MiXCR, keeping a single row per CDR3 protein. The data hold approximately 430,000 distinct CDR3 sequences, with roughly 15% observed a single time.

This TCR came from a boy in the first two years of life who had a stem cell transplant for Wiskott-Aldrich syndrome, so the T cells may come from the graft donor. The sample was PBMCs, mostly from graft donor cells, taken 360 days after TCRalphabeta/CD19-depleted stem cell transplant. V and J are TRBV9 and TRBJ2-7; perhaps D is TRBD1 or TRBD2 (5 bases each). The CDR3 region is CASSIHRDAISYEQYF. In DNA, the CDR3 is TGTGCCAGCAGCATCCACCGGGACGCAATCTCCTACGAGCAGTACTTC.